These 18 T cell receptor beta chains share one sample of origin, sequenced in a study of blood T cell repertoires in COVID-19. This table comes from immunoSEQ multiplex PCR, and its TCRdb copy is limited to in-frame clones, with some not included. The sample contains around 140,000 clones, approximately 80% of which appear only once. Specimen: peripheral blood. These receptors came from a man aged 55 to 70 with active or convalescent COVID-19.

This clone occurred a few times. The J gene is TRBJ2-1, the V gene TRBV25-1; D is uncertain. The germline V gene encodes CDR1 MGHDK and CDR2 SYGVNS. The CDR3 is made up of 11 amino acids. The V end was cut by 8 bases, the J end by 7 bases, with 9 bases between. CDR3 protein: CASSRLNEQFF. The CDR3, as DNA: TGTGCCAGCTCCCGTTTGAATGAGCAGTTCTTC. The whole variable domain, filled in from reference TRBV25-1 and TRBJ2-1, reads EADIYQTPRYLVIGTGKKITLECSQTMGHDKMYWYQQDPGMELHLIHYSYGVNSTEKGDLSSESTVSRIRTEHFPLTLESARPSHTSQYLCASSRLNEQFFGPGTRLTVL.

The V gene is TRBV5-1, the J gene TRBJ1-2, with TRBD1 as a possible D gene (5 bases). Trimming cost V 0 bases and J 7 bases, with 16 bases left between them. This CDR3 comprises 15 residues. The V gene's germline CDR1 is SGHRS and CDR2 YFSETQ. The CDR3 sequence: CASSLDQGRLAGYTF. The CDR3 DNA sequence: TGCGCCAGCAGCTTGGATCAGGGTCGCCTGGCTGGCTACACCTTC.

The chain recombines TRBV19 with TRBJ1-4; D is undetermined. The germline V gene has CDR1 LNHDA and CDR2 SQIVND (reference sequence). This CDR3 spans 13 amino acids. V was shortened by 3 bases and J by 8 bases, with 10 bases between the two germline ends. The CDR3 sequence is CASSMIFGEKLFF. CDR3 DNA sequence: TGTGCCAGTAGTATGATTTTCGGGGAAAAACTGTTTTTT.

This clone was seen just once. V gene TRBV28 combines with J gene TRBJ2-7; D is unresolved. The CDR3 length is 13 residues. Germline CDR1 MDHEN, CDR2 SYDVKM. Deletions cut 1 base from V and 4 bases from J, with 8 bases between. This CDR3 is CASSLYSMYEQYF. Here the CDR3 DNA reads TGTGCCAGCAGTTTATACAGTATGTACGAGCAGTACTTC.

The V call is TRBV13, the J call TRBJ2-7; 9 bases line up with TRBD1. V trimming: 4 bases; J trimming: 4 bases; junction bases outside the gene matches: 11. CDR1 and CDR2 (germline): PRHDT, FYEKMQ (reference sequence). The CDR3 extends over 16 amino acids. The CDR3 coding sequence is TGTGCCAGCAGCTCAGCAGCCGGGACAGGGTATTACGAGCAGTACTTC. Its protein is CASSSAAGTGYYEQYF.

This clone was observed a single time. V and J are TRBV3-1 (or the pseudogene TRBV3-2) and TRBJ2-7; D unresolved. With 1 base removed from V and 0 bases from J, the gap between germline ends came to 7 bases. The CDR3 has 14 residues. CDR1 is LGHDT, CDR2 YNNKEL, per germline (reference sequence). This CDR3 is CASSQVQLSYEQYF. The CDR3 nucleotides are TGTGCCAGCAGCCAAGTACAGCTCTCCTACGAGCAGTACTTC.

This clone was seen only a few times. This sequence joins TRBV30 and TRBJ2-7; TRBD2 is a possible D gene (5 bases). The CDR3 covers 13 residues. The ends were cut back, 3 bases at V and 5 bases at J, with 14 bases in the middle. Germline CDR1 reads GTSNPN; CDR2 reads SVGIG (reference sequence). CDR3 amino acids: CAWSLGSYHEQYF. The CDR3 DNA reads as TGTGCCTGGAGCTTAGGGAGCTACCACGAGCAGTACTTC.

This rearrangement joins TRBV2 to TRBJ2-1; D unresolved. V was pared by 2 bases and J by 8 bases, with 4 bases between. The CDR3 length is 11 residues. Germline CDR1 SNHLY, CDR2 FYNNEI. CDR3 sequence (DNA): TGTGCCAGCAGTGAAAGCTATGAGCAGTTCTTC. Its protein product is CASSESYEQFF. The variable domain in full, completed from reference TRBV2 and TRBJ2-1, reads EPEVTQTPSHQVTQMGQEVILRCVPISNHLYFYWYRQILGQKVEFLVSFYNNEISEKSEIFDDQFSVERPDGSNFTLKIRSTKLEDSAMYFCASSESYEQFFGPGTRLTVL.

The rearrangement joins TRBV19 to TRBJ1-2, with D possibly TRBD1 on 5 matching bases. With 0 bases removed from V and 8 bases from J, the gap between germline ends came to 19 bases. The CDR3 totals 16 residues. The germline V gene encodes CDR1 LNHDA and CDR2 SQIVND (reference sequence). The CDR3 here is CASSIDWQGRSGGYTF. CDR3 nucleotides: TGTGCCAGTAGTATAGATTGGCAGGGCAGAAGTGGGGGCTACACCTTC.

The rearrangement links TRBV12-3 or TRBV12-4 to TRBJ2-2, with unresolved D. The CDR3 is 13 residues long. V lost 4 bases and J 8 bases, leaving 11 bases between the germline ends. DNA of the CDR3: TGTGCCAGCAGTTCCTTCGCCGCGGGGGAGCTGTTTTTT. Protein: CASSSFAAGELFF.

V and J are TRBV5-1 and TRBJ1-1; 10 bases are shared with TRBD1. CDR1 and CDR2 (germline): SGHRS, YFSETQ. This CDR3 contains 16 residues. J lost 5 bases, V lost 4 bases, and 11 bases had no gene match. The chain's CDR3 is CASSTRLDRGGTEAFF. CDR3 bases: TGCGCCAGCAGCACCCGGCTGGACAGGGGGGGAACTGAAGCTTTCTTT. Filled out from reference TRBV5-1 and TRBJ1-1, the complete variable domain reads KAGVTQTPRYLIKTRGQQVTLSCSPISGHRSVSWYQQTPGQGLQFLFEYFSETQRNKGNFPGRFSGRQFSNSRSEMNVSTLELGDSALYLCASSTRLDRGGTEAFFGQGTRLTVV.

The chain joins TRBV7-8 to TRBJ1-5, with D maybe TRBD1 (6 bases). This CDR3 is built from 19 residues. V lost 3 bases and J lost 0, with 21 bases in between. CDR1 is SGHVS, CDR2 FQNEAQ, per germline. This CDR3 reads CASSLQGLYLDYSNQPQHF. The CDR3, as DNA: TGTGCCAGCAGCTTGCAGGGGTTGTACTTAGACTATAGCAATCAGCCCCAGCATTTT.

This chain's CDR3 is CASSKTVLYGYTF. DNA for the CDR3: TGCGCCAGCAGTAAGACAGTACTTTATGGCTACACCTTC. The chain recombines TRBV10-1 with TRBJ1-2; D is possibly TRBD1 (5 bases). Germline CDR1 reads WNHNN; CDR2 reads SYGVQD (reference sequence). The CDR3 contains 13 residues. V lost 5 bases, J lost 5 bases, and 12 bases lay in between.

The V and J genes are TRBV5-4 and TRBJ1-1, with 9 bases matching TRBD1. This CDR3 contains 15 residues. Germline lookup yields CDR1 SGHNT and CDR2 YYREEE (reference sequence). V lost 4 bases to trimming and J lost 3 bases; unmatched junction nucleotides: 7. In DNA, the CDR3 is TGTGCCAGCAGCCAAGGACAGGGGCGGTACACTGAAGCTTTCTTT. Translation gives CASSQGQGRYTEAFF.

This clone was found once. The CDR3 nucleotides are TGCGCCAGCAGCTTGCGGCGGGATACGCAGTATTTT. It translates to CASSLRRDTQYF. The V gene is TRBV5-1, the J gene TRBJ2-3; D is ambiguous. The CDR3 sequence is 12 residues long. CDR1 is SGHRS, CDR2 YFSETQ, per germline. Trimming pared 1 base from V and 6 bases from J, leaving 6 bases between.

This clone showed up just once. The CDR3 DNA sequence: TGTGCCAGCAGCCAAGATCGAAGAGAACGGGCTTTCTTT. It encodes CASSQDRRERAFF. V and J are TRBV14 and TRBJ1-1, with no clear D. Germline lookup yields CDR1 SGHDN and CDR2 FVKESK. The CDR3 is 13 amino acids. Trimming cost V 0 bases and J 11 bases, with 13 bases left between them.

The V call is TRBV13, the J call TRBJ2-4; 9 nucleotides match TRBD1. This CDR3 has 19 amino acids. In germline, CDR1 is PRHDT, CDR2 FYEKMQ (reference sequence). The junction had 14 bases not matched to a gene; V was cut back by 1 base and J by 4 bases. This CDR3 is CASSLALGTGTTEKNIQYF. The CDR3 nucleotides are TGTGCCAGCAGCTTAGCCCTCGGGACAGGGACGACAGAAAAAAACATTCAGTACTTC.

V is TRBV15 and J is TRBJ2-5, with D perhaps matching TRBD1 (5 bases). CDR3 length equals 14 residues. V was shortened by 0 bases and J by 4 bases, with 9 bases between the two germline ends. The germline CDR1 and CDR2 sequences are LNHNV and YYDKDF (reference sequence). The CDR3 region is CATSREGAAETQYF. CDR3 coding DNA: TGTGCCACCAGCAGAGAAGGGGCCGCAGAGACCCAGTACTTC.